The rows below give T cell receptor beta chains drawn from one sample of a study of blood T cell repertoires in COVID-19. TCRdb keeps only in-frame clones here, not all; method: immunoSEQ multiplex PCR. The sample records under 140,000 clones, 75% to 80% being singletons. The sample comprised peripheral blood. The receptors were sampled from a woman older than 75 with active or convalescent COVID-19. Both conserved end residues are part of each CDR3. Each record gives: J gene, V gene, clone size, D gene, CDR3 length, CDR3 DNA, CDR3 protein. D genes are given only for firm matches. The size of a clone is reported for some rows only, either as once, few or many, or as a class for expanded clones.

>TRBJ2-7|TRBV3-1/TRBV3-2|.|TRBD1|15
TGTGCCAGCAGCCCCCCCGGGACAGGGAACTACGAGCAGTACTTC
CASSPPGTGNYEQYF
>TRBJ2-3|TRBV7-9|.|.|17
TGTGCCAGCAGCCCGGTAGCGGCCACGGTGCGCACAGATACGCAGTATTTT
CASSPVAATVRTDTQYF
>TRBJ2-1|TRBV5-6|.|.|15
TGTGCCAGCAGCTACCCTCCTAGCTCCTACAATGAGCAGTTCTTC
CASSYPPSSYNEQFF
>TRBJ2-2|TRBV18|.|.|12
TGTGCCAGCTCACCCTCCGCCGGGGAGCTGTTTTTT
CASSPSAGELFF
>TRBJ1-2|TRBV28|.|.|17
TGTGCCAGCCGCGGTGAGGACAGCTCTCAGAGGCACTATGGCTACACCTTC
CASRGEDSSQRHYGYTF
>TRBJ2-2|TRBV18|.|TRBD1|15
TGTGCCAGCTCACCCCGACAGGGTGGCACCGGGGAGCTGTTTTTT
CASSPRQGGTGELFF
>TRBJ2-3|TRBV10-3|.|TRBD2|13
TGTGCCATCACTCCCGGGCGGGAGGATACGCAGTATTTT
CAITPGREDTQYF
>TRBJ1-1|TRBV28|.|TRBD1|15
TGTGCCAGCAGTTTACCTTCGGACAGGATCGCTGAAGCTTTCTTT
CASSLPSDRIAEAFF
>TRBJ1-6|TRBV19|once|.|16
TGTGCCAGTAGTTCCGTTACAGGGAATCGAAATTCACCCCTCCACTTT
CASSSVTGNRNSPLHF
>TRBJ2-7|TRBV5-1|.|.|14
TGCGCCAGCAGCTTGGGCGGAGGATCCTACGAGCAGTACTTC
CASSLGGGSYEQYF
>TRBJ2-1|TRBV4-1|.|TRBD2|19
TGCGCCAGCACAGGACTAGCGGGAAGGTCCCCGAGCTCCTACAATGAGCAGTTCTTC
CASTGLAGRSPSSYNEQFF
>TRBJ1-1|TRBV25-1|.|TRBD1|15
TGTGCCAGCAGTGAGCCCGGGACAGGCGATTACGGAGCTTTCTTT
CASSEPGTGDYGAFF
>TRBJ1-2|TRBV6-2/TRBV6-3|few|.|14
TGTGCCAGCAGCCCCGGAGGGGTTGACTATGGCTACACCTTC
CASSPGGVDYGYTF
>TRBJ2-7|TRBV5-1|.|.|14
TGCGCCAGTAAGCACGGGACTGGGCCCCACGAGCAGTACTTC
CASKHGTGPHEQYF
>TRBJ2-2|TRBV11-3|.|.|13
TGTGCCAGCAGCTTAGCACGGAGCGGGGAGCTGTTTTTT
CASSLARSGELFF
>TRBJ2-5|TRBV5-1|.|TRBD1|15
TGCGCCAGCAGCTCCGGGACAGTCAATGAAGAGACCCAGTACTTC
CASSSGTVNEETQYF
>TRBJ2-1|TRBV5-1|.|.|14
TGCGCCAGCAGCTTGGCCTCGCCAGACAATGAGCAGTTCTTC
CASSLASPDNEQFF
>TRBJ2-3|TRBV6-5|.|.|13
TGTGCCAGCACCCGACAGGGCACAGATACGCAGTATTTT
CASTRQGTDTQYF
>TRBJ2-1|TRBV5-4|.|.|13
TGTGCCAGCAGCCCTTATCGTCGTAATGAGCAGTTCTTC
CASSPYRRNEQFF
>TRBJ2-3|TRBV6-2/TRBV6-3|.|.|12
TGTGCCAGCAGTGCCAGACAAGATACGCAGTATTTT
CASSARQDTQYF
>TRBJ2-7|TRBV13|.|.|15
TGTGCCAGCAGCGAATCCGGCCCTCGGGCCTACGAGCAGTACTTC
CASSESGPRAYEQYF
>TRBJ2-1|TRBV20-1|.|.|16
TGCAGTGCTAGTAGCCCTCAGGGGAGGGAGTACAATGAGCAGTTCTTC
CSASSPQGREYNEQFF
>TRBJ2-5|TRBV7-9|.|.|13
TGTGCCAGCAGCTTACTGGGGGCCGAGACCCAGTACTTC
CASSLLGAETQYF
>TRBJ2-7|TRBV5-1|.|.|13
TGCGCCAGCAGACAGGGTACATACTACGAGCAGTACTTC
CASRQGTYYEQYF
>TRBJ2-2|TRBV19|.|.|16
TGTGCCAGTAGTCTTCGACAGCCCTTGAACACCGGGGAGCTGTTTTTT
CASSLRQPLNTGELFF
>TRBJ1-1|TRBV15|.|.|13
TGTGCCACCAGCGAATTCAGGAACACTGAAGCTTTCTTT
CATSEFRNTEAFF
>TRBJ1-3|TRBV9|few|.|14
TGTGCCAGCAGCGCTAACTTTGCTGGAAACACCATATATTTT
CASSANFAGNTIYF
>TRBJ2-1|TRBV5-1|once|.|14
TGCGCCAGCAGCTTGGGGCAGGGTGGTGGCGAGCAGTTCTTC
CASSLGQGGGEQFF
>TRBJ2-2|TRBV7-9|.|.|15
TGTGCCAGCAGCTTAGGTCTAGCGAACACCGGGGAGCTGTTTTTT
CASSLGLANTGELFF
>TRBJ1-4|TRBV28|.|.|16
TGTGCCAGCAGCCAAGGCACAGGGCTGACTAATGAAAAACTGTTTTTT
CASSQGTGLTNEKLFF
>TRBJ1-2|TRBV21-1|.|.|17
TGTGCCAGCAGCGTACCCCGGGCAGGGGGATCTAACTATGGCTACACCTTC
CASSVPRAGGSNYGYTF
>TRBJ2-1|TRBV9|.|.|12
TGTGCCAGCAGCGTCCAATACAATGAGCAGTTCTTC
CASSVQYNEQFF
>TRBJ1-2|TRBV20-1|once|.|11
TGCAGGTTACAGGGTAACTATGGCTACACCTTC
CRLQGNYGYTF